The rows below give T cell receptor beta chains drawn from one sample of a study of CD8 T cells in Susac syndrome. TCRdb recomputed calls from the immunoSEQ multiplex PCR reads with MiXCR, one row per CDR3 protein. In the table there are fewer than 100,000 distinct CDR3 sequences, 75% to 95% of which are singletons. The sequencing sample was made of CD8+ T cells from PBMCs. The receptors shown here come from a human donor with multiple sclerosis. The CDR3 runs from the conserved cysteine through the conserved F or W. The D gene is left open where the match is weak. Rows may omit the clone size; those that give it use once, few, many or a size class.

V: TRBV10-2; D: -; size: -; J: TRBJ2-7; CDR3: CASTEGQQSYEQYF; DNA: TGCGCCAGTACGGAAGGACAGCAATCCTACGAGCAGTACTTC
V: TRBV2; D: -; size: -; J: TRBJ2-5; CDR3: CASSEQGVYSQETQYF; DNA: TGTGCCAGCAGTGAACAGGGTGTTTACTCCCAAGAGACCCAGTACTTC
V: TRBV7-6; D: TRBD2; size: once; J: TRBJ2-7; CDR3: CASSFLAREDSYEQYF; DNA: TGTGCCAGCAGCTTTCTTGCGCGGGAGGACTCCTACGAGCAGTACTTC
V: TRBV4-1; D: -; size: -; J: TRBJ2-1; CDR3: CASSLLDYPLNNEQFF; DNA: TGCGCCAGCAGCCTTCTGGACTATCCGCTGAACAATGAGCAGTTCTTC
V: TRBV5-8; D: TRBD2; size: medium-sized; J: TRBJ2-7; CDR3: CASSQWSSSGGLEYEQYF; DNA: TGTGCCAGCAGCCAATGGTCCTCTAGCGGGGGTCTAGAGTACGAGCAGTACTTC
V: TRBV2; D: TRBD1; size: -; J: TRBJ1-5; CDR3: CASVPGQGALEPQHF; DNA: TGTGCCAGCGTCCCGGGACAGGGGGCTTTAGAGCCCCAGCATTTT
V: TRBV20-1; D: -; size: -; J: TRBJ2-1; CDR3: CSARRPGRSSYNEQFF; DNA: TGCAGTGCTAGACGTCCGGGACGGAGCTCCTACAATGAGCAGTTCTTC
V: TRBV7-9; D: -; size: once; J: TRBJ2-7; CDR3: CASSLVNFYEQYF; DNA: TGTGCCAGCAGCTTAGTAAATTTCTACGAGCAGTACTTC
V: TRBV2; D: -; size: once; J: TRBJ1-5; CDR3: CASSYKTVNQPQHF; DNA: TGTGCCAGCAGTTACAAGACAGTTAATCAGCCCCAGCATTTT
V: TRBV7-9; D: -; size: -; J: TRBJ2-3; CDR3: CASSLQLAGTDTQYF; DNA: TGTGCCAGCAGCTTACAACTAGCAGGCACAGATACGCAGTATTTT
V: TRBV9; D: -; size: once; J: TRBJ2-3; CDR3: CASNQPPGGRTDTQYF; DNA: TGTGCCAGCAACCAACCCCCCGGGGGACGCACAGATACGCAGTATTTT
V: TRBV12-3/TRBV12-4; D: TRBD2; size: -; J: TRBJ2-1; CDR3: CASKPTSGSSYNEQFF; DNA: TGTGCCAGCAAACCGACTAGCGGGAGCTCCTACAATGAGCAGTTCTTC
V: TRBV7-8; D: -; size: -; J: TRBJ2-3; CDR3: CASSFPRRGGAGTDTQYF; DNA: TGTGCCAGCAGCTTCCCCCGGCGAGGAGGGGCGGGAACAGATACGCAGTATTTT
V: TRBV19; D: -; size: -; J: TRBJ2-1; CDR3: CASSIDLYNEQFF; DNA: TGTGCCAGTAGTATAGATCTGTACAATGAGCAGTTCTTC
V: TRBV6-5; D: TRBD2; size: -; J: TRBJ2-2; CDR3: CASSYSASGSRGSYTGELFF; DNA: TGTGCCAGCAGTTACTCAGCTAGCGGGAGTAGGGGGTCTTACACCGGGGAGCTGTTTTTT
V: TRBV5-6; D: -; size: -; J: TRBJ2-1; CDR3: CASSGDPTYNEQFF; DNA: TGTGCCAGCAGCGGGGACCCCACTTACAATGAGCAGTTCTTC
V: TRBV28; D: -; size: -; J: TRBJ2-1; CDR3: CASSYPGAYNEQFF; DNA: TGTGCCAGCAGTTACCCTGGCGCCTACAATGAGCAGTTCTTC
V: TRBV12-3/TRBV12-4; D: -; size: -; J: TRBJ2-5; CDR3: CASRPAGGTGETQYF; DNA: TGTGCCAGCAGACCCGCAGGGGGGACGGGAGAGACCCAGTACTTC
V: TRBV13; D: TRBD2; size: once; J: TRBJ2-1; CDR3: CASSWIAGGPRDEQFF; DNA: TGTGCCAGCAGCTGGATAGCGGGAGGGCCTCGGGATGAGCAGTTCTTC
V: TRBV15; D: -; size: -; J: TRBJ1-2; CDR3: CATSRVGSLTPYGYTF; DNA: TGTGCCACCAGCAGAGTAGGCAGTCTAACCCCTTATGGCTACACCTTC
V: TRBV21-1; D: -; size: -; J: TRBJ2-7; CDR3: CASSTQGCRDEQYF; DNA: TGTGCCAGCAGCACTCAGGGTTGTCGGGACGAGCAGTACTTC
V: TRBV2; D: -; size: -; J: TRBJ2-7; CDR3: CASSAPVNNEQYF; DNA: TGTGCCAGCAGTGCCCCGGTAAATAACGAGCAGTACTTC
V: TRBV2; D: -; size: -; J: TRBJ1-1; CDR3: CASSGSGTEAFF; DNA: TGTGCCAGCAGTGGATCCGGAACTGAAGCTTTCTTT
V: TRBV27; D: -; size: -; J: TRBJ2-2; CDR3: CASSYLKNTGELFF; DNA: TGTGCCAGCAGTTATCTTAAGAACACCGGGGAGCTGTTTTTT
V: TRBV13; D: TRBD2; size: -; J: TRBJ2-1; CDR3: CASSLAGVSDEQFF; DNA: TGTGCCAGCAGCCTAGCGGGAGTTAGCGATGAGCAGTTCTTC
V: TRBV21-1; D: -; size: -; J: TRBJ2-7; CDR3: CASSKALSADYEQYF; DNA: TGTGCCAGCAGCAAAGCTTTATCGGCGGACTACGAGCAGTACTTC
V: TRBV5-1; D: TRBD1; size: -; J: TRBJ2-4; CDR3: CASRGQGANIQYF; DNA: TGCGCCAGCAGAGGGCAGGGGGCGAACATTCAGTACTTC
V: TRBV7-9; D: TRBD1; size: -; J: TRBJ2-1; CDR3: CASSPIRTLRGPKYNEQFF; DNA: TGTGCCAGCAGCCCAATCCGAACCCTCAGGGGGCCCAAATACAATGAGCAGTTCTTC
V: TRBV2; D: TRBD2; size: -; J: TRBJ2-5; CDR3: CASRVLAGGQETQYF; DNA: TGTGCCAGCAGGGTACTAGCGGGGGGGCAAGAGACCCAGTACTTC
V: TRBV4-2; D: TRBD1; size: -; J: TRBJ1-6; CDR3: CASSPLFRLQGDNSPLHF; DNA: TGTGCCAGCAGCCCCCTTTTTAGGTTACAGGGGGATAATTCACCCCTCCACTTT
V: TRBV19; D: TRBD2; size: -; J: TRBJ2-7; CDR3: CASSIRAGLVGYEQYF; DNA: TGTGCCAGTAGTATCCGAGCAGGACTAGTGGGATACGAGCAGTACTTC
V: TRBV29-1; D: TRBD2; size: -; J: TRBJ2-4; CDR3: CSVEDEGNAGGRAGIQYF; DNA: TGCAGCGTTGAAGATGAGGGGAATGCGGGGGGTCGTGCAGGCATTCAGTACTTC
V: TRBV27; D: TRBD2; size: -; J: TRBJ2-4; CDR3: CASSLIRGDIQYF; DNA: TGTGCCAGCAGTTTGATTCGGGGGGACATTCAGTACTTC
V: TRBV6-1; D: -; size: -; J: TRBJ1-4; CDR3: CATLDGLEEKLFF; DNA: TGTGCCACCCTAGACGGACTCGAGGAAAAACTGTTTTTT
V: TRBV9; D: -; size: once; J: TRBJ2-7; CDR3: CASSVGGASNEQYF; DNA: TGTGCCAGCAGCGTAGGGGGGGCAAGTAACGAGCAGTACTTC
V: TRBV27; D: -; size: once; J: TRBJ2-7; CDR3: CASSLSRGTYEQYF; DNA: TGTGCCAGCAGTTTATCAAGAGGGACCTACGAGCAGTACTTC
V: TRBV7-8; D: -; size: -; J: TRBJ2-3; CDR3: CASSLGGTRSSTDTQYF; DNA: TGTGCCAGCAGCTTAGGAGGTACACGAAGTAGCACAGATACGCAGTATTTT
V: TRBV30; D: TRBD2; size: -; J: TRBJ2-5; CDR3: CAWSVGAGGQETQYF; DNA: TGTGCCTGGAGTGTCGGAGCGGGGGGGCAAGAGACCCAGTACTTC
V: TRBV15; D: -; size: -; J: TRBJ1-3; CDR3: CATSSRQDRGNTIYF; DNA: TGTGCCACCAGCTCACGACAGGATAGAGGAAACACCATATATTTT
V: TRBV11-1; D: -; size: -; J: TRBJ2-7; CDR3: CASSHPGDEQYF; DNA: TGTGCCAGCAGCCACCCTGGGGACGAGCAGTACTTC
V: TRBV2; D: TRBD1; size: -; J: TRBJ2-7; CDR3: CASSEVPTGEDGEQYF; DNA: TGTGCCAGCAGTGAAGTCCCGACAGGGGAAGACGGCGAGCAGTACTTC
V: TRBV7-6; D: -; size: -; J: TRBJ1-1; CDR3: CASRSGGQNTEAFF; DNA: TGTGCCAGCAGATCTGGGGGGCAGAACACTGAAGCTTTCTTT
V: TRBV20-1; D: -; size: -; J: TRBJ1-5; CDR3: CSAREGGVENQPQHF; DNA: TGCAGTGCTAGAGAAGGGGGGGTCGAAAATCAGCCCCAGCATTTT
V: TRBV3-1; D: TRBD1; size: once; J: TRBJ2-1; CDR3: CASSQSTGTGGRGYEQFF; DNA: TGTGCCAGCAGCCAAAGTACCGGTACAGGGGGTAGAGGCTATGAGCAGTTCTTC
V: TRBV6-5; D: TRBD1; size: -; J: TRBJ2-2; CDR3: CASSGRGLIGELFF; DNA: TGTGCCAGCTCGGGCAGGGGGCTCATCGGGGAGCTGTTTTTT
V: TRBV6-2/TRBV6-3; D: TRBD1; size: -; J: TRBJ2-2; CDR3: CASSYETGAPWGGELFF; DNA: TGTGCCAGCAGTTACGAGACAGGGGCTCCTTGGGGCGGGGAGCTGTTTTTT
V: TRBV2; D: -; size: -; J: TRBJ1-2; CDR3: CASSVDYGYTF; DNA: TGTGCCAGCAGTGTAGACTATGGCTACACCTTC
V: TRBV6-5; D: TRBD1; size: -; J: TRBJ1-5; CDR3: CASSYSRTGVNQPQHF; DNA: TGTGCCAGCAGTTACTCCCGGACAGGGGTCAATCAGCCCCAGCATTTT
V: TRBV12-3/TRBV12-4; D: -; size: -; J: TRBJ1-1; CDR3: CASSFLGGRAFF; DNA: TGTGCCAGCAGTTTTTTGGGGGGAAGGGCTTTCTTT
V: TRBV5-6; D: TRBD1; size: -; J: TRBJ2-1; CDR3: CASSSGQVNEQFF; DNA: TGTGCCAGCAGCTCAGGACAGGTCAATGAGCAGTTCTTC